This T cell receptor (beta chain) was identified in a study of cytomegalovirus exposure and HLA in healthy donors. Looking at the study overall: Most genotyped donors, approximately 77% of 350 to 500, had Caucasian-associated genetic ancestry. Study-wide results and caveats: Indistinguishable V segments, including TRBV6-2 and TRBV6-3, were excluded. Reportedly, diagnosis of cytomegalovirus status by the classifier showed high specificity and sensitivity. Available immune exposure information covered CMV serostatus only.

With 60 Vbeta and 13 Jbeta primers, the PCR was carried out. This table comes from immunoSEQ multiplex PCR, and its TCRdb copy is limited to in-frame clones, with some not included. The sample's table shows tens of thousands of clones. In the case of this clone: Its antigen is not identified.

Germline values: CDR1 SGHVS, CDR2 FNYEAQ. The CDR3 has 14 amino acids. V trimming: 3 bases; J trimming: 6 bases; junction bases outside the gene matches: 4. The sequencing sample was made of PBMCs. The chain couples TRBV7-6 to TRBJ2-1; 8 bases agree with TRBD2. The receptor was isolated from a man aged 45 to 65 in good health and CMV-seronegative. CDR3 coding DNA: TGTGCCAGCAGCTTGGCGGGGGGCCCCAATGAGCAGTTCTTC. Translating gives CASSLAGGPNEQFF.